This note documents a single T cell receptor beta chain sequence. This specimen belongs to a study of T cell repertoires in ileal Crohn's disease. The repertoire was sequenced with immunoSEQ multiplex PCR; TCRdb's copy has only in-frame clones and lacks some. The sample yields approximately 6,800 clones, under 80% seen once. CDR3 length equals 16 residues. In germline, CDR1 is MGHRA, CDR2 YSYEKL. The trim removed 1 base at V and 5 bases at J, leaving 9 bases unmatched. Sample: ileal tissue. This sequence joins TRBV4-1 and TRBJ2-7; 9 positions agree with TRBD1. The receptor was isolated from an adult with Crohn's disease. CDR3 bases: TGCGCCAGCAGCCAAGTTCTGATAGGACAGGGGAACGAGCAGTACTTC. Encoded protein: CASSQVLIGQGNEQYF.